This TCR beta chain is from a study of blood T cell repertoires in COVID-19. Study-wide context: Acute-phase and convalescent COVID-19 samples originated in the United States, Italy and Spain. The cDNA or gDNA used as material had been derived from T cells, B-cell-depleted T cells, or PBMCs.

The table came from immunoSEQ multiplex PCR; TCRdb's copy has only in-frame clones and leaves some out. This sample has over 200,000 clones, with about 86% found just once. The CDR3 has 13 amino acids. The germline gives CDR1 LNHDA, CDR2 SQIVND (reference sequence). V dropped 6 bases and J dropped 4 bases, with 12 bases sitting between them. Participant-reported clinical history was the basis for cohort assignment. This rearrangement joins TRBV19 to TRBJ1-1; D may be TRBD1 (5 bases). The sequence was obtained from a woman younger than 45 who had been exposed to COVID-19. The sequencing sample was made of PBMCs or T cells enriched from blood (not recorded which). The CDR3 loop reads CASRGRAFTEAFF. The CDR3 DNA is TGTGCCAGTAGAGGCAGGGCGTTCACTGAAGCTTTCTTT.